This T cell receptor beta chain was sequenced in a study of cytomegalovirus exposure and HLA in healthy donors. Looking at the study overall: Earlier, some 180 million T cells were analyzed, and 95 million to 140 million unique TCR beta sequences were found among them.

From germline, CDR1 is SGHDT and CDR2 YYEEEE. V dropped 5 bases and J dropped 4 bases, with 24 bases sitting between them. The CDR3 totals 18 residues. General observations from the study: The majority of CMV-associated TCR beta chains were reported as apparently HLA-restricted in a later analysis. Earlier analysis looked at TCR beta V segments, and most were productive about 90% or about 30% of the time.

The PCR employed 60 Vbeta primers together with 13 Jbeta primers. The data were produced by immunoSEQ multiplex PCR, yet TCRdb's version contains in-frame clones alone and is incomplete. This sample has roughly 100,000 clones, with roughly 80% found just once. Worth noting for this clone: Its specificity is unknown.

The source material was PBMCs. This TCR derives from a man aged 25-45 years in good health and CMV-seropositive. The V gene is TRBV5-6, the J gene TRBJ1-4, with a possible D match to TRBD1 (5 bases). The CDR3 nucleotides are TGTGCCAGCAGTGGGTCTCAGGGATGGCGCGAAGATAATGAAAAACTGTTTTTT. It translates to CASSGSQGWREDNEKLFF.